Presented here are 25 T cell receptor beta chains from one specimen sequenced in a study of blood T cells in healthy people across ages. Alongside a J-beta primer mix, a sample-barcoded 5' primer served in a second PCR lasting about 6 to 12 cycles. TCRdb ran MiXCR on the 5' RACE reads and lists one entry per CDR3 protein. The sample contains 1.5 million to 2 million distinct CDR3 sequences, roughly 49% of which appear only once. Sequencing was carried out using blood. The receptors come from a woman aged 35 to 49 in good health.

This chain uses TRBV7-2 with TRBJ2-5; 9 nucleotides line up with TRBD2. CDR3 length: 17 residues. The V gene end was trimmed by 3 bases and the J gene end by 11 bases; junction bases not matched to a gene: 19. CDR1 is SGHTA and CDR2 is FQGNSA in the germline V gene. CDR3 residues: CASSLGLLAGPWDEQYF. In DNA form, the CDR3 reads TGTGCCAGCAGCTTGGGGCTACTAGCGGGCCCATGGGATGAGCAGTACTTC.

The chain is built from TRBV20-1 and TRBJ2-5; D is possibly TRBD1 (6 bases). CDR3 length: 13 residues. The germline V gene has CDR1 DFQATT and CDR2 SNEGSKA (reference sequence). V lost 7 bases, J lost 3 bases, and 15 bases lay in between. The CDR3 DNA sequence: TGCAGTGTCAAGAGTGGACAGAAAGAGACCCAGTACTTC. It encodes CSVKSGQKETQYF.

This clonotype turned up a few times. The chain is built from TRBV4-1 and TRBJ2-7, with 11 bases lining up with TRBD1. Germline CDR1 is MGHRA and CDR2 is YSYEKL. The CDR3 consists of 18 residues. Trimming took 1 base from V and 3 from J; bases not matched to a gene: 11. CDR3 DNA sequence: TGCGCCAGCAGCCAAGGACAAGGTTGGGGACAGGGGGACTACGAGCAGTACTTC. This codes for CASSQGQGWGQGDYEQYF.

The rearrangement uses TRBV7-9 and TRBJ1-2, with D maybe TRBD1 (5 bases). CDR3 length equals 16 residues. The germline CDR1 and CDR2 sequences are SEHNR and FQNEAQ (reference sequence). With 2 bases removed from V and 11 bases from J, the gap between germline ends came to 24 bases. The CDR3 nucleotides read TGTGCCAGCAGCTTAAAGGGTGGTTTCGTTACAGGTCCTTACACCTTC. As protein: CASSLKGGFVTGPYTF.

The V and J genes are TRBV5-6 and TRBJ2-3; weak D call: TRBD1 (6 bases). Germline CDR1 reads SGHDT; CDR2 reads YYEEEE. The V end was cut by 5 bases, the J end by 0 bases, with 16 bases between. The CDR3 is 16 residues long. The CDR3 nucleotides are TGTGCCAGCAGATTGACCGGGACACCGAGCACAGATACGCAGTATTTT. It is translated as CASRLTGTPSTDTQYF.

The rearrangement uses TRBV4-1 and TRBJ2-7; the D gene could be TRBD1 or TRBD2 (5 bases each). V dropped 1 base and J dropped 2 bases, with 12 bases sitting between them. Germline CDR1 MGHRA, CDR2 YSYEKL. This CDR3 is 15 amino acids long. The CDR3 DNA follows: TGCGCCAGCAGCCAAGTCGGGGCCCAGACCTACGAGCAGTACTTC. Amino acids: CASSQVGAQTYEQYF.

In DNA, the CDR3 is TGTGCCAGCAGCTTGGGGGGGACTGGCATGAGAGAGACCCAGTACTTC. Residues: CASSLGGTGMRETQYF. V usage is TRBV7-2 and J usage is TRBJ2-5; 7 positions match TRBD2. CDR1 and CDR2 (germline): SGHTA, FQGNSA. The CDR3 loop spans 16 amino acids. J gave up 4 bases and V 3 bases, and 11 bases lay outside the gene matches.

This clonotype was counted only a few times. The chain combines TRBV4-1 with TRBJ2-6; D not resolved. The germline CDR1 and CDR2 sequences are MGHRA and YSYEKL. The CDR3 is made up of 16 amino acids. With 4 bases removed from V and 3 bases from J, the gap between germline ends came to 13 bases. DNA of the CDR3: TGCGCCAGCAGCCCCACCGATCGAGGTGGGGCCAACGTCCTGACTTTC. Amino acids: CASSPTDRGGANVLTF.

This clonotype appeared a single time. DNA of the CDR3: TGTGCCAGCAGCGGCCCTTTATCACCCCTCCACTTT. This translates into CASSGPLSPLHF. The rearrangement links TRBV28 to TRBJ1-6; the D is unclear. The germline V and J ends were trimmed by 6 bases and 10 bases, with 10 bases remaining between them. The CDR3 has 12 amino acids. The germline CDR1 and CDR2 sequences are MDHEN and SYDVKM.

Only one count was recorded for this clonotype. V is TRBV20-1 and J is TRBJ1-1, with D uncertain. The CDR3 is 11 amino acids. CDR1 is DFQATT, CDR2 SNEGSKA, per germline (reference sequence). The V and J ends lost 0 bases and 7 bases respectively, with 6 bases between them. The CDR3: CSARDPCEAFF. The CDR3 nucleotides are TGCAGTGCTAGAGACCCCTGTGAAGCTTTCTTT.

This chain links TRBV28 with TRBJ2-3; a weak D match, TRBD2 (6 bases). This CDR3 spans 13 amino acids. CDR1 and CDR2 (germline): MDHEN, SYDVKM. The ends were cut back, 8 bases at V and 6 bases at J, with 15 bases in the middle. The DNA for the CDR3 is TGTGCCAGCGGAGGGGACGGTTCGGATACGCAGTATTTT. Protein product: CASGGDGSDTQYF. The full variable domain, completed using reference TRBV28 and TRBJ2-3, is DVKVTQSSRYLVKRTGEKVFLECVQDMDHENMFWYRQDPGLGLRLIYFSYDVKMKEKGDIPEGYSVSREKKERFSLILESASTNQTSMYLCASGGDGSDTQYFGPGTRLTVL.

V and J are TRBV7-2 and TRBJ1-4, with a tentative D call TRBD1 (5 bases). The CDR3 covers 16 residues. The germline CDR1 and CDR2 sequences are SGHTA and FQGNSA. Trimming removed 1 base at V and 0 bases at J, with 9 bases between. In DNA, the CDR3 is TGTGCCAGCAGCTTAGTCGGGACCACAACTAATGAAAAACTGTTTTTT. This translates into CASSLVGTTTNEKLFF.

The J gene is TRBJ2-6, the V gene TRBV6-2 or TRBV6-3; D remains ambiguous. V lost 4 bases, J lost 0 bases, and 13 bases lay in between. The CDR3 runs to 17 residues. CDR1 and CDR2 (germline): MNHEY, SVGEGT. The CDR3: CASSFFAVSSGANVLTF. The CDR3 DNA reads as TGTGCCAGCAGTTTCTTTGCTGTCAGCTCTGGGGCCAACGTCCTGACTTTC.

This chain uses TRBV11-2 with TRBJ2-7; maybe TRBD1 (6 bases). From germline, CDR1 is SGHAT and CDR2 FQNNGV. Trimming removed 0 bases from V and 3 bases from J, with 12 bases in between. The CDR3 contains 15 residues. CDR3 region: CASSLDAGRGYEQYF. The CDR3 coding sequence is TGTGCCAGCAGCTTAGACGCGGGCAGGGGCTACGAGCAGTACTTC.

V and J are TRBV5-1 and TRBJ2-7, with 10 bases that match TRBD2. The CDR3 runs to 15 residues. J gave up 2 bases and V 8 bases, and 10 bases lay outside the gene matches. CDR1 and CDR2 (germline): SGHRS, YFSETQ. The CDR3 DNA reads as TGCGCCAGTCTACTAGCGGGACAGACGGCCTACGAGCAGTACTTC. Protein: CASLLAGQTAYEQYF.

V is TRBV24-1 and J is TRBJ2-1, with 15 nucleotides matching TRBD2. This CDR3 contains 18 residues. V shed 3 bases, J shed 4 bases, and the junction held 6 bases outside the gene matches. Looked up from germline, CDR1 is KGHDR and CDR2 is SFDVKD. In DNA, the CDR3 is TGTGCCACCAGTGATCCCGGGACTAGCGGGGGGTTTTACAATGAGCAGTTCTTC. It specifies CATSDPGTSGGFYNEQFF.

This clonotype was detected a few times. The J gene is TRBJ2-7, the V gene TRBV7-9; TRBD1 is a possible D gene (5 bases). The germline CDR1 and CDR2 sequences are SEHNR and FQNEAQ (reference sequence). The CDR3 runs to 13 residues. Trimming took off 2 bases at V and 6 bases at J, with 11 bases between the two ends. The CDR3 bases are TGTGCCAGCAGCTTAACAGGATCCGGCGAGCAGTACTTC. Its translation is CASSLTGSGEQYF.

The rearrangement links TRBV7-9 to TRBJ2-2, with no clear D. Germline V gene data show CDR1 as SEHNR and CDR2 as FQNEAQ (reference sequence). Trimming removed 6 bases at V and 4 bases at J, with 12 bases between. The CDR3 sequence is 14 residues long. The CDR3 coding sequence is TGTGCCAGCAGTTATCGACTGGCCACCGGGGAGCTGTTTTTT. Protein product: CASSYRLATGELFF.

This chain links TRBV7-9 with TRBJ1-5, with 7 bases fitting TRBD1. CDR3 length: 13 amino acids. The ends lost 9 bases at V and 7 bases at J; junction bases unmatched: 9. In germline, CDR1 is SEHNR, CDR2 FQNEAQ (reference sequence). The CDR3 region is CASAGGGGQPQHF. CDR3 nucleotides: TGTGCCAGTGCAGGGGGAGGAGGGCAGCCCCAGCATTTT.

This clonotype occurred once. The V and J genes are TRBV7-8 and TRBJ1-6, with 7 positions matching TRBD1. CDR3 length: 15 residues. The ends lost 7 bases at V and 10 bases at J; junction bases unmatched: 13. Germline CDR1 is SGHVS and CDR2 is FQNEAQ. The CDR3 DNA sequence: TGTGCCAGCACACCTCAGGGGGTTCTCGAATCACCCCTCCACTTT. As protein: CASTPQGVLESPLHF.

In this sample, this clonotype turned up a few times. The chain links TRBV3-1 to TRBJ1-2; possible D gene TRBD1, 6 bases. The CDR3 runs 14 residues. Germline loops: CDR1 LGHDT, CDR2 YNNKEL (reference sequence). V was shortened by 3 bases and J by 7 bases, with 15 bases between the two germline ends. The CDR3 DNA is TGTGCCAGCAGCCACGCGGAGGGAGGGGGTGGCTACACCTTC. This encodes CASSHAEGGGGYTF.

The CDR3 nucleotides are TGTGCCAGCAGCCAAGAACAGGGAAAGGGGGATACGCAGTATTTT. Translating it yields CASSQEQGKGDTQYF. The V call is TRBV16, the J call TRBJ2-3, with a tentative D call TRBD1 (6 bases). This CDR3 has 15 residues. Germline CDR1 reads KGHSY; CDR2 reads FQNENV. The V end lost 2 bases, the J end lost 6 bases, and 15 bases lay between the germline ends.

The chain employs TRBV12-3 or TRBV12-4 and TRBJ1-5, with D hard to call. The CDR3 has 11 residues. V lost 5 bases, J lost 7 bases, and 6 bases lay in between. This CDR3 reads CASSIMQPQHF. The CDR3 bases are TGTGCCAGCAGTATTATGCAGCCCCAGCATTTT.

The J gene is TRBJ1-5, the V gene TRBV12-3 or TRBV12-4, with no clear D. The CDR3 sequence is 15 residues long. Trimming took 5 bases from V and 6 from J, leaving 17 bases between them. The CDR3 DNA follows: TGTGCCAGCAGTCCCGAGAGGGTGAGGAGTCAGCCCCAGCATTTT. It yields the protein CASSPERVRSQPQHF.

The chain couples TRBV10-3 to TRBJ1-2, with 8 positions matching TRBD1. With V trimmed by 0 bases and J by 6 bases, 9 bases remained unmatched. The CDR3 has 16 residues. Germline assignment: CDR1 ENHRY and CDR2 SYGVKD. The chain's CDR3 is CAISESGAGGRDGYTF. The CDR3 nucleotides read TGTGCCATCAGTGAGTCGGGGGCAGGGGGCCGGGATGGCTACACCTTC.